The entry that follows covers one T cell receptor (beta chain) sequence. In the source study's methods: Estimation of nucleated cell counts was performed using reference gene primer amplification. Repertoires were generated with immunoSEQ multiplex PCR, while TCRdb's copy carries only in-frame clones and drops some. V, J and clone size are those of that table, while D and trimming were read from the DNA. The sample has about 210,000 clones; 70% to 90% are singletons. CDR1 SGHAT and CDR2 FQNNGV come from the germline V gene. Trimming pared 5 bases from V and 2 bases from J, leaving 9 bases between. This CDR3 has 14 amino acids. This entry comes from a study of blood T cell repertoires in COVID-19. Study-level information: Acute and convalescent COVID-19 specimens originated in the United States, Italy and Spain.

Cohort 3 donors counted as recovered after two negative PCRs, clearance, or resolved symptoms. This receptor was identified in a man aged 35 to 55 who had recovered from COVID-19. The material sequenced was PBMCs or T cells enriched from blood (not recorded which). The chain employs TRBV11-2 and TRBJ2-2; a possible D gene is TRBD2 (6 bases). CDR3 coding DNA: TGTGCCAGCAGCCGGGGACTTAACACCGGGGAGCTGTTTTTT. Its translation: CASSRGLNTGELFF.